Sequencing of this TCR beta chain was carried out in a study of blood T cells in healthy people across ages. The people who gave samples were healthy Caucasians from Russia, aged roughly 6 to 95. The draw of peripheral blood yielded about 9.4 milliliters from each donor. PCR was performed a second time for about 7 to 11 cycles using a sample-barcoded 5' primer and a J-beta primer mix. Via MiXCR, TCRdb re-called the 5' RACE reads, giving one row per CDR3 protein. The table lists about 730,000 distinct CDR3 sequences, 35% to 45% of them singletons. Germline values: CDR1 MGHDK, CDR2 SYGVNS. V lost 10 bases, J lost 8 bases, and 15 bases lay in between. The CDR3 runs 13 residues.

Source material: blood. This chain joins TRBV25-1 and TRBJ1-6, with D possibly matching TRBD1 (5 bases). The origin of this receptor is a woman in her sixties in good health. The CDR3 DNA follows: TGTGCCACCACCCAGGGAGGTTATTCACCCCTCCACTTT. Amino acids: CATTQGGYSPLHF.